This T cell receptor beta chain was retrieved from a study of blood T cell repertoires in COVID-19. Overall study: COVID-19 samples from acute and convalescent phases originated in the United States, Italy and Spain. The cDNA or gDNA used as material had been derived from T cells, B-cell-depleted T cells, or PBMCs.

The CDR3 consists of 16 residues. V lost 0 bases and J lost 1; bases outside the gene matches: 4. In germline, CDR1 is LNHDA, CDR2 SQIVND (reference sequence). Per the authors' pipeline: Reference gene primers were amplified, and this amplification served to estimate nucleated cell counts. Here immunoSEQ multiplex PCR was the method, and the copy in TCRdb shows in-frame clones only, minus some. The DNA was the basis for D and trimming; V, J and clone size are from that table. Here the sample spans fewer than 130,000 clones, roughly 91% being singletons. This chain joins TRBV19 and TRBJ2-7; 9 nucleotides agree with TRBD1. The material sequenced was peripheral blood. The TCR comes from a woman aged 45-59 years with acute or convalescent COVID-19. The CDR3 DNA follows: TGTGCCAGTAGTATAGAAGGCGGGACAGGGTCCTACGAGCAGTACTTC. This gives the protein CASSIEGGTGSYEQYF. The complete variable domain, with remaining parts taken from reference TRBV19 and TRBJ2-7, reads DGGITQSPKYLFRKEGQNVTLSCEQNLNHDAMYWYRQDPGQGLRLIYYSQIVNDFQKGDIAEGYSVSREKKESFPLTVTSAQKNPTAFYLCASSIEGGTGSYEQYFGPGTRLTVT.